The 25 T cell receptor beta chains given below trace back to one sample, sequenced in a study of T cells in localized non-small cell lung cancer. The table came from immunoSEQ multiplex PCR; TCRdb's copy has only in-frame clones and leaves some out. The sample shows about 25,000 clones, approximately 86% of them seen only once. The sequences come from peripheral blood, collected before any cancer treatment. Receptors originate from a male donor older than 55 with stage II squamous cell lung carcinoma.

V gene TRBV7-3 combines with J gene TRBJ2-1; TRBD2 aligns across 14 bases. Trimming at V came to 3 bases and at J to 7 bases, leaving 11 bases not matched to a gene. This CDR3 contains 18 residues. Germline V gives CDR1 SGHTA, CDR2 FQGTGA. The CDR3 is CASSLGTSGGPFRNEQFF. The DNA of the CDR3 is TGTGCCAGCAGCTTGGGGACTAGCGGGGGACCGTTTAGGAATGAGCAGTTCTTC.

CDR3: CASSVTQGGEQYF. CDR3 sequence (DNA): TGTGCCAGCAGCGTAACCCAGGGTGGAGAGCAGTACTTC. The rearrangement uses TRBV9 and TRBJ2-7, with D maybe TRBD1 (5 bases). This CDR3 is 13 amino acids long. V was pared by 1 base and J by 7 bases, with 12 bases between. CDR1 SGDLS and CDR2 YYNGEE come from the germline V gene.

The genes are TRBV21-1 and TRBJ2-7; TRBD1, the D gene given by the table, was not confirmed from the DNA. TRBV21-1 is termed a pseudogene. This CDR3 is 17 amino acids long. CDR3 region: CASSSRNTGTGDYEQYF. CDR3 sequence (DNA): TGTGCCAGCAGCTCCCGCAATACCGGGACAGGGGACTACGAGCAGTACTTC.

The J gene is TRBJ2-3, the V gene TRBV27; 14 bases match TRBD2. The CDR3 extends over 15 amino acids. Germline trimming cut 8 bases from V and 4 bases from J; bases unmatched to any gene: 5. The V gene's germline CDR1 is MNHEY and CDR2 SMNVEV (reference sequence). For the CDR3, the DNA is TGTGCCAGCGCGACTAGCGGGAGGGCCGCAGATACGCAGTATTTT. Protein product: CASATSGRAADTQYF.

The chain is built from TRBV27 and TRBJ1-4; maybe TRBD1 (5 bases). Germline-derived CDR1 and CDR2 are MNHEY and SMNVEV (reference sequence). This CDR3 has 15 amino acids. V dropped 4 bases and J dropped 5 bases, with 14 bases sitting between them. CDR3 DNA: TGTGCCAGCAGTTCATCAGGGAAAGGAAATGAAAAACTGTTTTTT. Encoded protein: CASSSSGKGNEKLFF.

The chain joins TRBV7-2 to TRBJ2-7, with D hard to call. V lost 5 bases and J lost 2, with 16 bases in between. This CDR3 is 15 amino acids long. Germline CDR1 is SGHTA and CDR2 is FQGNSA. CDR3 sequence reads: CASSLLPGIPYEQYF. The CDR3, as DNA: TGTGCCAGCAGCCTACTACCGGGCATCCCCTACGAGCAGTACTTC.

The chain joins TRBV7-8 to TRBJ1-1, with D uncertain. Germline-derived CDR1 and CDR2 are SGHVS and FQNEAQ. There are 17 residues in the CDR3. V was pared by 1 base and J by 0 bases, with 15 bases between. The CDR3 loop is CASSLETPAQMNTEAFF. CDR3 nucleotide sequence: TGTGCCAGCAGCTTAGAAACCCCAGCTCAGATGAACACTGAAGCTTTCTTT.

Only one count was recorded for this clone. The genes are TRBV7-9 and TRBJ2-5; D unresolved. The ends were cut back, 2 bases at V and 4 bases at J, with 5 bases in the middle. Germline V lookup: CDR1 SEHNR, CDR2 FQNEAQ (reference sequence). CDR3 length: 12 residues. CDR3 region: CASSLYGETQYF. Here the CDR3 DNA reads TGTGCCAGCAGCTTATACGGAGAGACCCAGTACTTC. Supplemented by reference TRBV7-9 and TRBJ2-5, the full variable domain reads DTGVSQNPRHKITKRGQNVTFRCDPISEHNRLYWYRQTLGQGPEFLTYFQNEAQLEKSRLLSDRFSAERPKGSFSTLEIQRTEQGDSAMYLCASSLYGETQYFGPGTRLLVL.

V gene TRBV4-2 combines with J gene TRBJ2-3; 7 nucleotides agree with TRBD2. Germline V CDR1 and CDR2: LGHNA, YNFKEQ. After removal of 0 bases from V and 2 bases from J, the junction contained 8 bases not matched to a gene. This CDR3 has 17 residues. The CDR3 is CASSQDLAGGFTDTQYF. The CDR3 region has the DNA TGTGCCAGCAGCCAAGATCTTGCCGGGGGGTTCACAGATACGCAGTATTTT.

V and J are TRBV6-1 and TRBJ2-7; TRBD1 agrees at 8 bases. The CDR3 is 14 residues long. V lost 6 bases to trimming and J lost 5 bases; unmatched junction nucleotides: 9. In germline, CDR1 is MNHNS, CDR2 SASEGT. The CDR3: CASRDDRGTHEQYF. As DNA, the CDR3 is TGTGCCAGCAGAGACGACAGGGGTACCCACGAGCAGTACTTC.

This clone was counted once. The chain uses TRBV19 and TRBJ1-5; D gene uncertain. Germline lookup yields CDR1 LNHDA and CDR2 SQIVND (reference sequence). Trimming stripped 5 bases from V and 4 bases from J, with 9 bases between. The CDR3 length is 13 residues. The CDR3 region is CASSLQLNQPQHF. In DNA, the CDR3 is TGTGCCAGTAGTCTCCAGCTGAATCAGCCCCAGCATTTT. Full variable domain (outside the CDR3, taken from reference TRBV19 and TRBJ1-5): DGGITQSPKYLFRKEGQNVTLSCEQNLNHDAMYWYRQDPGQGLRLIYYSQIVNDFQKGDIAEGYSVSREKKESFPLTVTSAQKNPTAFYLCASSLQLNQPQHFGDGTRLSIL.

This sequence joins TRBV7-2 and TRBJ1-2; D is ambiguous. This CDR3 has 13 amino acids. Trimming left V 3 bases short and J 3 bases short, with 8 bases between. CDR1 SGHTA and CDR2 FQGNSA come from the germline V gene. CDR3 region: CASSFRRDYGYTF. CDR3 DNA: TGTGCCAGCAGCTTCCGACGGGACTATGGCTACACCTTC.

A remark on this clone: The junction and the germline gene differ at one end; a read error may be behind it. The chain couples TRBV2 to TRBJ1-1; maybe TRBD1 (5 bases). Germline V gene data show CDR1 as SNHLY and CDR2 as FYNNEI. The CDR3 has 11 amino acids. CDR3: CASLNGAPGGF. DNA for the CDR3: TGTGCCAGCCTAAACGGGGCCCCAGGAGGGTTT.

The chain recombines TRBV10-3 with TRBJ1-1; TRBD1 aligns across 9 bases. CDR1 and CDR2 (germline): ENHRY, SYGVKD. This CDR3 has 15 residues. The J segment lost 1 base and the V segment lost 3 bases, leaving 3 bases of the junction unmatched. Written as DNA, the CDR3 is TGTGCCATCAGTGACCACAGGGGGCCGAACACTGAAGCTTTCTTT. This sequence encodes CAISDHRGPNTEAFF.

This chain links TRBV28 with TRBJ1-6; perhaps TRBD1 as D (5 bases). Germline CDR1 MDHEN, CDR2 SYDVKM. There are 15 residues in the CDR3. Trimming took off 4 bases at V and 9 bases at J, with 16 bases between the two ends. In DNA, the CDR3 is TGTGCCAGCAGTTCCCTCGGCTGGGGCAGTTCACCCCTCCACTTT. It translates to CASSSLGWGSSPLHF.

The rearrangement uses TRBV14 and TRBJ1-1, with unresolved D. The V gene's germline CDR1 is SGHDN and CDR2 FVKESK. The V end was cut by 0 bases, the J end by 8 bases, with 13 bases between. This CDR3 contains 14 residues. The CDR3 spells CASSQDLATREAFF. DNA of the CDR3: TGTGCCAGCAGCCAAGATTTAGCAACACGAGAAGCTTTCTTT.

DNA for the CDR3: TGTGCCAGTAGTACCGGGTCTCAAGAGACCCAGTACTTC. Amino acid sequence: CASSTGSQETQYF. The chain employs TRBV19 and TRBJ2-5; D remains unclear. CDR3 length equals 13 residues. Germline V CDR1 and CDR2: LNHDA, SQIVND (reference sequence). V shed 4 bases and J shed 2 bases, with 8 bases lying between them.

The chain recombines TRBV15 with TRBJ2-7; possibly TRBD2 for D (5 bases). The CDR3 spans 15 residues. CDR1 and CDR2 (germline): LNHNV, YYDKDF (reference sequence). V was shortened by 4 bases and J by 1 base, with 14 bases between the two germline ends. The CDR3 sequence is CATSMGAGVSYEQYF. DNA for the CDR3: TGTGCCACCAGCATGGGAGCAGGAGTTTCCTACGAGCAGTACTTC.

The chain combines TRBV2 with TRBJ2-3, with a tentative D call TRBD2 (6 bases). CDR1 and CDR2 from the germline V gene are SNHLY and FYNNEI. V lost 6 bases and J 0 bases, leaving 13 bases between the germline ends. The CDR3 sequence is 15 residues long. The CDR3 DNA is TGTGCCAGCAGATTTGGAGGGTCTAGCACAGATACGCAGTATTTT. Protein product: CASRFGGSSTDTQYF.

This chain joins TRBV5-4 and TRBJ2-7; 10 positions agree with TRBD2. The CDR3 covers 18 residues. Germline V gene data show CDR1 as SGHNT and CDR2 as YYREEE (reference sequence). V gave up 2 bases and J gave up 4 bases; unmatched junction bases: 15. This CDR3 is CASSLADRAGGPGYEQYF. The CDR3 nucleotides are TGTGCCAGCAGCTTAGCTGACAGAGCGGGGGGGCCTGGGTACGAGCAGTACTTC. Using reference TRBV5-4 and TRBJ2-7 for the parts outside the CDR3, the full variable domain is ETGVTQSPTHLIKTRGQQVTLRCSSQSGHNTVSWYQQALGQGPQFIFQYYREEENGRGNFPPRFSGLQFPNYSSELNVNALELDDSALYLCASSLADRAGGPGYEQYFGPGTRLTVT.

The gene calls are TRBV6-8 and TRBJ2-7; D not certain. Between the trimmed V and J ends, which lost 9 bases and 3 bases, there was a span of 15 bases. The CDR3 runs 13 residues. Germline lookup yields CDR1 MNHGY and CDR2 SAAAGT. The DNA for the CDR3 is TGTGCCAGTAGGCCCAGGACCGTCTACGAGCAGTACTTC. This encodes CASRPRTVYEQYF.

The chain employs TRBV6-5 and TRBJ1-1, with a tentative D call TRBD1 (6 bases). The V gene lost 5 bases and the J gene lost 10 bases, with 17 bases spanning the gap. Germline lookup yields CDR1 MNHEY and CDR2 SVGAGI. The CDR3 has 13 residues. CDR3 loop: CASSETIQGRAFF. DNA of the CDR3: TGTGCCAGCAGTGAAACTATACAGGGTCGAGCTTTCTTT.

The chain combines TRBV11-1 with TRBJ2-1; D possibly corresponds to TRBD2 (5 bases). The CDR3 spans 14 residues. V lost 1 base and J 7 bases, leaving 11 bases between the germline ends. The germline V gene has CDR1 SGHAT and CDR2 FQDESV (reference sequence). DNA of the CDR3: TGTGCCAGCAGCTTAGTCGGGCGGGCGAATGAGCAGTTCTTC. It codes for CASSLVGRANEQFF.

The chain carries TRBV5-5 and TRBJ1-5; no clear D gene. Between the trimmed V and J ends, which lost 5 bases and 4 bases, there was a span of 13 bases. The V gene's germline CDR1 is SGHKS and CDR2 YYEKEE (reference sequence). This CDR3 contains 14 residues. CDR3 residues: CASRPDAGNQPQHF. The CDR3 coding sequence is TGTGCCAGCAGGCCGGATGCGGGTAATCAGCCCCAGCATTTT.

The chain recombines TRBV15 with TRBJ2-3, with D unclear. Germline CDR1 and CDR2: LNHNV and YYDKDF (reference sequence). This CDR3 region has 15 residues. V was pared by 6 bases and J by 0 bases, with 13 bases between. The CDR3: CATRDPTDSTDTQYF. The CDR3 coding sequence is TGTGCCACCAGGGACCCTACCGATAGCACAGATACGCAGTATTTT.